The present entry profiles one T cell receptor beta chain with its context. The antigen is unknown. V lost 8 bases to trimming and J lost 7 bases; unmatched junction nucleotides: 0. Germline-derived CDR1 and CDR2 are LNHDA and SQIVND (reference sequence). The CDR3 has 10 residues. The source of the sample is a study of T cells in Graves' hyperthyroidism and ophthalmopathy. Study at large: Peripheral blood was collected at initial diagnosis, before any treatment. Study-wide findings and caveats: In validation, the model predicted ophthalmopathy. These predictions came a median about 6.5 months before onset.

Exclusion of a patient resulted from uncontrolled infection, other autoimmune disease, pregnancy or lactation. Fresh 10 ml peripheral blood yielded PBMCs. Authors of the study amplified TCR beta CDR3 regions from RNA transcripts. HTBI primers were the set used in a first-round RT-PCR of the TCR CDR3. In TCRdb, the multiplex PCR reads were re-called with MiXCR into one record per CDR3 protein. The sample includes 540,000 or so distinct CDR3 sequences, roughly 14% of them seen just once. Sequenced input: blood. The J gene is TRBJ1-2, the V gene TRBV19, with 8 bases fitting TRBD1. The TCR originated in a woman aged 25 to 39 with Graves' hyperthyroidism. The CDR3 here is CASGQGGYTF. The CDR3 region has the DNA TGTGCCAGTGGACAGGGTGGCTACACCTTC.